This is a list of T cell receptor beta chains from one sample in a study of cytomegalovirus exposure and HLA in healthy donors. TCRdb's copy holds only in-frame clones and misses some; the assay was immunoSEQ multiplex PCR. This repertoire includes some 140,000 clones. What was sequenced was PBMCs. Every receptor here comes from a woman in her thirties or forties in good health and CMV-seronegative. CDR3s include the opening cysteine and the closing phenylalanine or tryptophan. The D gene is left open where the match is weak.

D gene: .; V gene: TRBV18; J gene: TRBJ1-5; CDR3 protein: CASSPQTANSNQPQHF; CDR3 DNA: TGTGCCAGCTCACCACAGACAGCAAATAGCAATCAGCCCCAGCATTTT
D gene: TRBD2; V gene: TRBV29-1; J gene: TRBJ2-1; CDR3 protein: CSVETSGGHWNEQFF; CDR3 DNA: TGCAGCGTCGAGACTAGCGGGGGACATTGGAATGAGCAGTTCTTC
D gene: .; V gene: TRBV19; J gene: TRBJ2-3; CDR3 protein: CASSIGGRVTDTQYF; CDR3 DNA: TGTGCCAGTAGTATAGGTGGCAGGGTGACAGATACGCAGTATTTT
D gene: .; V gene: TRBV15; J gene: TRBJ1-6; CDR3 protein: CATSRPGSSYNSPLHF; CDR3 DNA: TGTGCCACCAGCAGGCCGGGGAGCTCCTATAATTCACCCCTCCACTTT
D gene: .; V gene: TRBV6-5; J gene: TRBJ2-3; CDR3 protein: CASSYSGSSTDTQYF; CDR3 DNA: TGTGCCAGCAGTTACTCGGGCAGTAGCACAGATACGCAGTATTTT
D gene: .; V gene: TRBV4-1; J gene: TRBJ1-2; CDR3 protein: CASSREGAGAYYNGYTF; CDR3 DNA: TGCGCCAGCAGCCGAGAAGGGGCAGGGGCGTACTATAATGGCTACACCTTC
D gene: TRBD2; V gene: TRBV7-2; J gene: TRBJ2-2; CDR3 protein: CASSLGGTSGGASTGELFF; CDR3 DNA: TGTGCCAGCAGCTTAGGAGGGACTAGCGGGGGGGCGAGCACCGGGGAGCTGTTTTTT
D gene: .; V gene: TRBV5-1; J gene: TRBJ1-1; CDR3 protein: CASSLDTGSGAFF; CDR3 DNA: TGCGCCAGCAGCTTGGACACAGGGTCAGGAGCTTTCTTT
D gene: TRBD1; V gene: TRBV6-5; J gene: TRBJ1-2; CDR3 protein: CASSSPATGTYGYTF; CDR3 DNA: TGTGCCAGCAGTTCCCCCGCGACAGGGACCTATGGCTACACCTTC
D gene: TRBD1; V gene: TRBV7-3; J gene: TRBJ1-6; CDR3 protein: CASSRVGTGNNSPLHF; CDR3 DNA: TGTGCCAGCAGCCGTGTTGGGACAGGCAATAATTCACCCCTCCACTTT
D gene: .; V gene: TRBV5-1; J gene: TRBJ1-4; CDR3 protein: CASSFRLFNEKLFF; CDR3 DNA: TGCGCCAGCAGCTTTCGCCTATTTAATGAAAAACTGTTTTTT
D gene: TRBD1; V gene: TRBV10-3; J gene: TRBJ2-1; CDR3 protein: CAITGQGEDEQFF; CDR3 DNA: TGTGCCATCACCGGACAGGGGGAAGATGAGCAGTTCTTC
D gene: .; V gene: TRBV28; J gene: TRBJ1-1; CDR3 protein: CASRDSLVGAFF; CDR3 DNA: TGTGCCAGCAGGGACTCCCTGGTGGGGGCTTTCTTT
D gene: .; V gene: TRBV27; J gene: TRBJ2-1; CDR3 protein: CASSTNNEQFF; CDR3 DNA: TGTGCCAGCAGTACTAACAATGAGCAGTTCTTC
D gene: .; V gene: TRBV6-1; J gene: TRBJ2-5; CDR3 protein: CASSRDSAETQYF; CDR3 DNA: TGTGCCAGCAGCAGGGACTCGGCAGAGACCCAGTACTTC
D gene: TRBD1; V gene: TRBV5-5; J gene: TRBJ1-1; CDR3 protein: CASSGRRQGGTEAFF; CDR3 DNA: TGTGCCAGCAGCGGCCGTCGACAGGGAGGAACTGAAGCTTTCTTT
D gene: TRBD1; V gene: TRBV27; J gene: TRBJ1-6; CDR3 protein: CASSFTTTGNSPLHF; CDR3 DNA: TGTGCCAGCAGTTTCACAACGACAGGGAACTCACCCCTCCACTTT
D gene: TRBD1; V gene: TRBV19; J gene: TRBJ1-5; CDR3 protein: CASSILGRQGQPQHF; CDR3 DNA: TGTGCCAGTAGTATCCTGGGGAGACAGGGTCAGCCCCAGCATTTT
D gene: .; V gene: TRBV12-5; J gene: TRBJ1-1; CDR3 protein: CASGSGQNTEAFF; CDR3 DNA: TGTGCTAGTGGTTCGGGACAGAACACTGAAGCTTTCTTT
D gene: .; V gene: TRBV7-2; J gene: TRBJ1-1; CDR3 protein: CASSWGRLGTEAFF; CDR3 DNA: TGTGCCAGCAGCTGGGGCAGGTTGGGCACTGAAGCTTTCTTT
D gene: .; V gene: TRBV9; J gene: TRBJ2-5; CDR3 protein: CASSVVGQYQETQYF; CDR3 DNA: TGTGCCAGCAGCGTAGTTGGACAGTACCAAGAGACCCAGTACTTC
D gene: .; V gene: TRBV5-1; J gene: TRBJ1-1; CDR3 protein: CASSLQENTEAFF; CDR3 DNA: TGCGCCAGCAGCTTGCAGGAGAACACTGAAGCTTTCTTT
D gene: TRBD2; V gene: TRBV28; J gene: TRBJ2-3; CDR3 protein: CASRGGGLADTQYF; CDR3 DNA: TGTGCCAGCCGCGGGGGGGGGCTCGCAGATACGCAGTATTTT
D gene: TRBD1; V gene: TRBV5-5; J gene: TRBJ1-5; CDR3 protein: CASSTGTEFNQPQHF; CDR3 DNA: TGTGCCAGCAGCACCGGGACAGAGTTCAATCAGCCCCAGCATTTT
D gene: .; V gene: TRBV10-3; J gene: TRBJ2-7; CDR3 protein: CAISELERLGISYEQYF; CDR3 DNA: TGTGCCATCAGTGAGCTTGAGAGACTCGGAATATCCTACGAGCAGTACTTC
D gene: .; V gene: TRBV28; J gene: TRBJ1-3; CDR3 protein: CASSSWGGSGNTIYF; CDR3 DNA: TGTGCCAGCAGTTCCTGGGGGGGCTCTGGAAACACCATATATTTT
D gene: .; V gene: TRBV9; J gene: TRBJ1-5; CDR3 protein: CASSDQTGSDQPQHF; CDR3 DNA: TGTGCCAGCAGCGACCAAACAGGGAGCGACCAGCCCCAGCATTTT
D gene: .; V gene: TRBV18; J gene: TRBJ2-2; CDR3 protein: CASSPVGRGSDTGELFF; CDR3 DNA: TGTGCCAGCTCACCAGTAGGGCGGGGTTCCGACACCGGGGAGCTGTTTTTT
D gene: .; V gene: TRBV7-8; J gene: TRBJ1-1; CDR3 protein: CASSLDGPPRVF; CDR3 DNA: TGTGCCAGCAGCTTAGATGGGCCACCGCGGGTCTTT
D gene: .; V gene: TRBV19; J gene: TRBJ1-2; CDR3 protein: CASRNEGLIGGYTF; CDR3 DNA: TGTGCCAGTAGAAATGAGGGCCTGATTGGCGGCTACACCTTC
D gene: TRBD2; V gene: TRBV7-3; J gene: TRBJ2-5; CDR3 protein: CASSSQTSGGWSTQYF; CDR3 DNA: TGTGCCAGCAGCTCCCAGACTAGCGGGGGCTGGTCGACCCAGTACTTC
D gene: TRBD1; V gene: TRBV19; J gene: TRBJ2-5; CDR3 protein: CASRPAPGQGEETQYF; CDR3 DNA: TGTGCCAGCAGACCCGCTCCCGGACAGGGAGAAGAGACCCAGTACTTC
D gene: TRBD2; V gene: TRBV19; J gene: TRBJ2-1; CDR3 protein: CASSIVGSGGLYNEQFF; CDR3 DNA: TGTGCCAGTAGTATAGTGGGAAGCGGGGGGCTTTACAATGAGCAGTTCTTC
D gene: .; V gene: TRBV9; J gene: TRBJ2-1; CDR3 protein: CASSVFGNEQFF; CDR3 DNA: TGTGCCAGCAGCGTATTCGGGAATGAGCAGTTCTTC
D gene: TRBD1; V gene: TRBV4-2; J gene: TRBJ2-7; CDR3 protein: CASSQAGTGGFYEQYF; CDR3 DNA: TGTGCCAGCAGCCAAGCCGGGACAGGGGGTTTCTACGAGCAGTACTTC
D gene: TRBD2; V gene: TRBV2; J gene: TRBJ2-2; CDR3 protein: CASSEWGGAGELFF; CDR3 DNA: TGTGCCAGCAGTGAATGGGGGGGGGCCGGGGAGCTGTTTTTT
D gene: .; V gene: TRBV6-1; J gene: TRBJ1-4; CDR3 protein: CASSSGAATNEKLFF; CDR3 DNA: TGTGCCAGCAGCTCTGGGGCTGCAACTAATGAAAAACTGTTTTTT
D gene: .; V gene: TRBV6-6; J gene: TRBJ1-6; CDR3 protein: CASRRGSSYNSPLHF; CDR3 DNA: TGTGCCAGCAGAAGAGGGAGCTCCTATAATTCACCCCTCCACTTT
D gene: .; V gene: TRBV28; J gene: TRBJ1-5; CDR3 protein: CASSLIQNYQPQHF; CDR3 DNA: TGTGCCAGCAGTTTAATACAGAACTATCAGCCCCAGCATTTT
D gene: TRBD2; V gene: TRBV10-2; J gene: TRBJ2-5; CDR3 protein: CASSFSLAGGIQETQYF; CDR3 DNA: TGCGCCAGCAGTTTTTCCCTAGCGGGGGGGATCCAAGAGACCCAGTACTTC
D gene: .; V gene: TRBV29-1; J gene: TRBJ1-5; CDR3 protein: CSVGVGAGQPQHF; CDR3 DNA: TGCAGCGTTGGTGTGGGGGCTGGGCAGCCCCAGCATTTT
D gene: TRBD1; V gene: TRBV6-4; J gene: TRBJ2-3; CDR3 protein: CASSDSTGSTDTQYF; CDR3 DNA: TGTGCCAGCAGTGACTCGACAGGGTCCACAGATACGCAGTATTTT
D gene: TRBD1; V gene: TRBV6-5; J gene: TRBJ1-2; CDR3 protein: CASTQTGVNYGYTF; CDR3 DNA: TGTGCCAGCACTCAGACAGGGGTTAACTATGGCTACACCTTC